Shown below are 17 T cell receptor beta chains from a single sample sequenced in a study of brain T cells in children with intractable seizures. Data came from immunoSEQ multiplex PCR; TCRdb stores just in-frame clones and leaves some out. This sample has tens of thousands of clones, with about 93% found just once. Sample: peripheral blood, taken at surgery. The source of these receptors is a boy under two years old with tuberous sclerosis and intractable seizures.

The chain combines TRBV6-5 with TRBJ1-5, with unresolved D. The CDR3 has 13 residues. The V end lost 2 bases, the J end lost 4 bases, and 6 bases lay between the germline ends. Per germline, CDR1 MNHEY and CDR2 SVGAGI. The CDR3 DNA reads TGTGCCAGCAGTTACAGGGAGAATCAGCCCCAGCATTTT. Protein product: CASSYRENQPQHF.

The chain has TRBV29-1 and TRBJ2-7; 10 bases match TRBD2. V lost 2 bases, J lost 5 bases, and 3 bases stayed unmatched. Germline V gives CDR1 SQVTM, CDR2 ANQGSEA. The CDR3 has 13 amino acids. The CDR3 reads CSVELAGENEQYF. CDR3 nucleotides: TGCAGCGTTGAACTAGCGGGAGAAAACGAGCAGTACTTC.

The gene calls are TRBV29-1 and TRBJ2-1; either TRBD1 or TRBD2 may fit D (5 bases each). The ends were cut back, 4 bases at V and 9 bases at J, with 7 bases in the middle. Germline-derived CDR1 and CDR2 are SQVTM and ANQGSEA. The CDR3 extends over 10 amino acids. The CDR3 region is CSVGGGEQFF. The CDR3 nucleotides are TGCAGCGTTGGTGGGGGTGAGCAGTTCTTC.

The chain is built from TRBV2 and TRBJ2-7; no firm D call. The CDR3 spans 14 residues. CDR1 is SNHLY, CDR2 FYNNEI, per germline. V was cut by 1 base and J by 7 bases, with 14 bases left in between. The CDR3 DNA is TGTGCCAGCAGTGAAGAGACGCACCCTAGTGAGCAGTACTTC. Amino acids: CASSEETHPSEQYF.

The V call is TRBV7-2, the J call TRBJ1-2, with TRBD1 as a possible D gene (5 bases). Germline CDR1 reads SGHTA; CDR2 reads FQGNSA. V lost 5 bases and J 4 bases, leaving 11 bases between the germline ends. The CDR3 covers 13 residues. CDR3 protein: CASSAGPPYGYTF. Written as DNA, the CDR3 is TGTGCCAGCAGCGCGGGACCGCCCTATGGCTACACCTTC. Together with reference TRBV7-2 and TRBJ1-2, the CDR3 gives the full variable domain: GAGVSQSPSNKVTEKGKDVELRCDPISGHTALYWYRQSLGQGLEFLIYFQGNSAPDKSGLPSDRFSAERTGGSVSTLTIQRTQQEDSAVYLCASSAGPPYGYTFGSGTRLTVV.

The V call is TRBV9, the J call TRBJ2-1; perhaps TRBD2 as D (6 bases). This CDR3 spans 15 amino acids. V lost 3 bases, J lost 4 bases, and 14 bases lay in between. The germline CDR1 and CDR2 sequences are SGDLS and YYNGEE. The CDR3 here is CASSAEGTPYNEQFF. The CDR3 DNA follows: TGTGCCAGCAGCGCCGAGGGGACTCCTTACAATGAGCAGTTCTTC.

CDR3 sequence (DNA): TGTGCCAGCAGCCAAGATTCGGGGGGCTGGGACACTGAAGCTTTCTTT. This translates into CASSQDSGGWDTEAFF. The chain links TRBV14 to TRBJ1-1, with D possibly matching TRBD1 (6 bases). The germline V gene encodes CDR1 SGHDN and CDR2 FVKESK. This CDR3 contains 16 residues. V gave up 0 bases and J gave up 3 bases, with 14 bases separating them.

The chain's CDR3 is CASSAEYTEAFF. The CDR3 DNA follows: TGTGCCAGCAGCGCCGAATACACTGAAGCTTTCTTT. This chain joins TRBV5-8 and TRBJ1-1; D is uncertain. V dropped 4 bases and J dropped 3 bases, with 7 bases sitting between them. The V gene's germline CDR1 is SGHTS and CDR2 YDEGEE. This CDR3 contains 12 residues.

The rearrangement uses TRBV7-9 and TRBJ1-3, with D possibly TRBD1 on 6 matching bases. CDR1 and CDR2 (germline): SEHNR, FQNEAQ (reference sequence). The CDR3 is made up of 17 amino acids. V was cut by 7 bases and J by 0 bases, with 19 bases left in between. The CDR3 sequence: CASNQITGYVSGNTIYF. CDR3 bases: TGTGCCAGCAATCAAATTACAGGGTACGTCTCTGGAAACACCATATATTTT.

The chain uses TRBV4-1 and TRBJ1-6; D gene uncertain. The CDR3 extends over 13 amino acids. V was shortened by 1 base and J by 14 bases, with 12 bases between the two germline ends. Germline CDR1 and CDR2: MGHRA and YSYEKL. CDR3 amino acids: CASSQVNDRTLHF. The CDR3 DNA reads as TGCGCCAGCAGCCAAGTGAATGATAGGACCCTCCACTTT.

V is TRBV11-3 and J is TRBJ2-2; perhaps D is TRBD1 or TRBD2 (6 bases each). There are 14 residues in the CDR3. V gave up 5 bases and J gave up 5 bases, with 12 bases separating them. In germline, CDR1 is SGHNT, CDR2 YENEEA. The CDR3 region has the DNA TGTGCCAGCAGCCCCCCGGGGGCGACCGGGGAGCTGTTTTTT. This sequence encodes CASSPPGATGELFF.

The chain uses TRBV2 and TRBJ1-2, with D unclear. Germline CDR1 reads SNHLY; CDR2 reads FYNNEI. The CDR3 contains 12 residues. The V end lost 3 bases, the J end lost 5 bases, and 7 bases lay between the germline ends. The CDR3 is CASSEGPYGYTF. The CDR3 coding sequence is TGTGCCAGCAGTGAGGGTCCTTATGGCTACACCTTC.

This chain joins TRBV6-6 and TRBJ2-1, with a possible D match to TRBD2 (6 bases). CDR3 length: 15 residues. CDR1 MNHNY and CDR2 SVGAGI come from the germline V gene (reference sequence). The V end lost 6 bases, the J end lost 0 bases, and 12 bases lay between the germline ends. This CDR3 reads CASSRDSYSYNEQFF. The CDR3, as DNA: TGTGCCAGCAGCAGGGACTCGTACTCCTACAATGAGCAGTTCTTC.

The chain uses TRBV5-1 and TRBJ2-1, with D unresolved. Trimming took off 4 bases at V and 6 bases at J, with 17 bases between the two ends. The CDR3 spans 15 residues. Germline CDR1 reads SGHRS; CDR2 reads YFSETQ. CDR3 coding DNA: TGCGCCAGCAGCCTCATCCCTGATCGGTCCAATGAGCAGTTCTTC. This translates into CASSLIPDRSNEQFF.

V gene TRBV28 combines with J gene TRBJ1-1, with 11 positions matching TRBD1. Germline V gives CDR1 MDHEN, CDR2 SYDVKM. V trimming: 5 bases; J trimming: 4 bases; junction bases outside the gene matches: 3. The CDR3 has 14 residues. CDR3 coding DNA: TGTGCCAGCAGTCTGGGACAGGGGGGCACTGAAGCTTTCTTT. The encoded protein is CASSLGQGGTEAFF.

The V call is TRBV7-3, the J call TRBJ1-2; 9 bases fit TRBD1. CDR1 SGHTA and CDR2 FQGTGA come from the germline V gene. V was pared by 5 bases and J by 4 bases, with 2 bases of the junction left unmatched. The length of the CDR3 is 13 residues. CDR3 nucleotides: TGTGCCAGCAGCCAGGACAGGGGCTATGGCTACACCTTC. This sequence encodes CASSQDRGYGYTF.

The V call is TRBV19, the J call TRBJ1-1, with D uncertain. The germline gives CDR1 LNHDA, CDR2 SQIVND (reference sequence). The V end lost 2 bases, the J end lost 2 bases, and 15 bases lay between the germline ends. There are 16 residues in the CDR3. CDR3 loop: CASSIYLSIGNTEAFF. The CDR3 nucleotides read TGTGCCAGTAGTATATACCTATCTATAGGTAACACTGAAGCTTTCTTT.